This T cell receptor beta chain was recorded in a study of Graves' ophthalmopathy and Graves' hyperthyroidism. On the study more broadly: Peripheral blood (taken before any treatment) was collected at initial diagnosis.

This CDR3 comprises 14 residues. Germline CDR1 is MNHEY and CDR2 is SVGAGI. Trimming pared 0 bases from V and 2 bases from J, leaving 7 bases between. Concerning this clonotype: What it recognizes is unknown.

Points from the study as a whole: Most expanded clonotypes in thyroid above 0.001 frequency also showed up in blood.

RNA transcripts were the source from which TCR beta CDR3 regions were amplified. The workflow started with a first-round RT-PCR run with HTBI primers and then moved on to a second-round multiplex PCR. TCRdb ran MiXCR on the multiplex PCR reads and lists one entry per CDR3 protein. There are a few hundred thousand distinct CDR3 sequences in the sample; roughly a sixth occur only once, and 9% to 15% lies in the top ten. Orbital computed tomography, thyroid ultrasound, TRAb, serum thyroxine and clinical symptoms formed the basis of diagnosis. The TCR sequence derives from an adult man with Graves' ophthalmopathy. Specimen: peripheral blood. The chain recombines TRBV6-5 with TRBJ1-2; D unresolved. CDR3 in DNA: TGTGCCAGCAGTTACTCGGGGTTCAACTATGGCTACACCTTC. Protein sequence: CASSYSGFNYGYTF.